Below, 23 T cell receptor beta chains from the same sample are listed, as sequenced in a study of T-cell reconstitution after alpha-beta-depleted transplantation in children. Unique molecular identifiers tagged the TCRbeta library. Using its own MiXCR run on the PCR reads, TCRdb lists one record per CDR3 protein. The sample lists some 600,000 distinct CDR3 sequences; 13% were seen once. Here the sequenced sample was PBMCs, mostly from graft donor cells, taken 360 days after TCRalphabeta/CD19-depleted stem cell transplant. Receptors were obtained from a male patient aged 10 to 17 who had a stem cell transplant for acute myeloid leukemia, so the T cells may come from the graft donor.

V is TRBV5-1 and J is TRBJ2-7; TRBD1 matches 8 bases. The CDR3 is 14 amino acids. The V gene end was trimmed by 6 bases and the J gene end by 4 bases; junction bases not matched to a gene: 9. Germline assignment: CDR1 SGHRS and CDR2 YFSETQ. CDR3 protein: CASTLGQGWYEQYF. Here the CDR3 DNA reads TGCGCCAGCACCCTTGGACAGGGATGGTACGAGCAGTACTTC.

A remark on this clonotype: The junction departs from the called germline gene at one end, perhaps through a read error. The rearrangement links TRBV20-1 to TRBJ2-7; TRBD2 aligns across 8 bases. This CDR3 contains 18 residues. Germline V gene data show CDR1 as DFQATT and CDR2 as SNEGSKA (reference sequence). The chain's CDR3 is CCARDFSTSGLRSYEQYF. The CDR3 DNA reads TGCTGTGCTAGAGATTTCAGTACTAGCGGACTACGATCCTACGAGCAGTACTTC.

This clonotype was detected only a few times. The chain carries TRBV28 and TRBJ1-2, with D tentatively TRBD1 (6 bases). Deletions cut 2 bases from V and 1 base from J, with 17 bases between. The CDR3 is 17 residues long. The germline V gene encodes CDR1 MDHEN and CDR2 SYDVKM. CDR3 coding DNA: TGTGCCAGCAGTTTAACCCATCGGGGGCCCCTTAACTATGGCTACACCTTC. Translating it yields CASSLTHRGPLNYGYTF.

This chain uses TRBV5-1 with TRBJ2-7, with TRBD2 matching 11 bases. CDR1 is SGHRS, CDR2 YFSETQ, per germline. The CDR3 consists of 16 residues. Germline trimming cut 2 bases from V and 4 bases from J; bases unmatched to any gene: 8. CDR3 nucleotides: TGCGCCAGCAGCTTCGGACTAGCGGGTTACCAGTACGAGCAGTACTTC. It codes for CASSFGLAGYQYEQYF.

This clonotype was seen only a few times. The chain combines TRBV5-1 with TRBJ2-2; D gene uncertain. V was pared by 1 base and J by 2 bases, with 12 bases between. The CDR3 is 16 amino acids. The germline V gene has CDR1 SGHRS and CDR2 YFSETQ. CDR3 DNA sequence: TGCGCCAGCAGCTTGTCGGCCAGGATAAACACCGGGGAGCTGTTTTTT. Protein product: CASSLSARINTGELFF.

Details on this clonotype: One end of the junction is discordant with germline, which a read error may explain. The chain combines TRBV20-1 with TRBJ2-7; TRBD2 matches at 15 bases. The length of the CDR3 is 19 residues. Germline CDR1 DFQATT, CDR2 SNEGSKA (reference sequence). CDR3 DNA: TGCTGTGCTAGAGATCTTCCGGGACTAGCGGGAGGAAGGAAGGGGGAGCAGTACTTC. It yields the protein CCARDLPGLAGGRKGEQYF.

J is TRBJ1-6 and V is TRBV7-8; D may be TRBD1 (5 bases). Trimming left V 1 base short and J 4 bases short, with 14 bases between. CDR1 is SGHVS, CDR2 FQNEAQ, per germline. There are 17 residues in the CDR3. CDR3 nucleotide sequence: TGTGCCAGCAGCTTAGAACACGGGGCGCTTTATAATTCACCCCTCCACTTT. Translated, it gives CASSLEHGALYNSPLHF.

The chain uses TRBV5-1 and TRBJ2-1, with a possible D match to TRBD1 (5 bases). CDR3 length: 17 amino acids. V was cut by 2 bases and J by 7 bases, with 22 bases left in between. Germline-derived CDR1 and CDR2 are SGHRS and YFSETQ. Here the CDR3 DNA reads TGCGCCAGCAGCTTAGGACAACTCCAGCCTTTATCGAATGAGCAGTTCTTC. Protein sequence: CASSLGQLQPLSNEQFF.

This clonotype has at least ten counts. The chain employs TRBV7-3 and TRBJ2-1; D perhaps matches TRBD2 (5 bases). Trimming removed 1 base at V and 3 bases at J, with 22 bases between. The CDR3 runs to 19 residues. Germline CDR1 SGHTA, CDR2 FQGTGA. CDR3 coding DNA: TGTGCCAGCAGCTTAAGACCTGCTACTGGTAGCGATAACTACAATGAGCAGTTCTTC. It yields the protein CASSLRPATGSDNYNEQFF.

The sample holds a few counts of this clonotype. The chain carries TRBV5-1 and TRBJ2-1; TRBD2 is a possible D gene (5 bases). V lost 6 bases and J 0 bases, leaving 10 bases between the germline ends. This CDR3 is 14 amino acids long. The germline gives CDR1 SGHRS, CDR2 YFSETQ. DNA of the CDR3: TGCGCCAGCAACTCACTAGACTCCTACAATGAGCAGTTCTTC. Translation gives CASNSLDSYNEQFF. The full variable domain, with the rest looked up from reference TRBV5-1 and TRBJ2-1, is KAGVTQTPRYLIKTRGQQVTLSCSPISGHRSVSWYQQTPGQGLQFLFEYFSETQRNKGNFPGRFSGRQFSNSRSEMNVSTLELGDSALYLCASNSLDSYNEQFFGPGTRLTVL.

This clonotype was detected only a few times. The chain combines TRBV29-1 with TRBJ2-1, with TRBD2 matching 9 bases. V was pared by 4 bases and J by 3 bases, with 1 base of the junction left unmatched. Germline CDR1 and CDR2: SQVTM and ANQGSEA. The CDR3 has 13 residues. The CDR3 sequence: CSVASGDYNEQFF. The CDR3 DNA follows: TGCAGCGTTGCTAGCGGGGACTACAATGAGCAGTTCTTC.

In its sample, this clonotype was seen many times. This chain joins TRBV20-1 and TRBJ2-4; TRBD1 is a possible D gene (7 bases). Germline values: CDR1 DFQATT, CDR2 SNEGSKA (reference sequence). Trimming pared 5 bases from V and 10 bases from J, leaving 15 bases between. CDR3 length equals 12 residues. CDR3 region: CSAQRDSGIQYF. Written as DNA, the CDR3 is TGCAGTGCTCAACGGGACAGCGGGATTCAGTACTTC.

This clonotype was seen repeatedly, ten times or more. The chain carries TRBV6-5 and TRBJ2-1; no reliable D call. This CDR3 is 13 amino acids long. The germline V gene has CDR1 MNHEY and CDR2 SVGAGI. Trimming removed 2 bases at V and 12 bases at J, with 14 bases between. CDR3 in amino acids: CASSYGSKALQFF. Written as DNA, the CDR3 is TGTGCCAGCAGTTACGGGTCCAAGGCGTTGCAGTTCTTC.

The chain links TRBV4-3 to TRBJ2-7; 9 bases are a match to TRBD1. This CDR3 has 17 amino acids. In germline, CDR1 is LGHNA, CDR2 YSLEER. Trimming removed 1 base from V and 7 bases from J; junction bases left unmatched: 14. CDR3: CASSQGSGQGSHQEQYF. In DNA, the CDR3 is TGCGCCAGCAGCCAAGGCTCAGGACAGGGGTCACACCAGGAGCAGTACTTC.

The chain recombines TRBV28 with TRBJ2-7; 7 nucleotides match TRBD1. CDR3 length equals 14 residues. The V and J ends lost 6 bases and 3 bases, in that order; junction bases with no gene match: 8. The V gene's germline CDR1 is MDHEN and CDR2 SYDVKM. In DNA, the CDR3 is TGTGCCAGCAGACCCTCGGGACAGAACTACGAGCAGTACTTC. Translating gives CASRPSGQNYEQYF.

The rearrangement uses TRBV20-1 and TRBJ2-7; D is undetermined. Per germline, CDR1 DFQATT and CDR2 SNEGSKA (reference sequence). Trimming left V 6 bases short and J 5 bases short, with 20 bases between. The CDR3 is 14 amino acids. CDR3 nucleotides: TGCAGTGCAGCTGGACCGTCCCCGGAGAACGAGCAGTACTTC. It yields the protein CSAAGPSPENEQYF.

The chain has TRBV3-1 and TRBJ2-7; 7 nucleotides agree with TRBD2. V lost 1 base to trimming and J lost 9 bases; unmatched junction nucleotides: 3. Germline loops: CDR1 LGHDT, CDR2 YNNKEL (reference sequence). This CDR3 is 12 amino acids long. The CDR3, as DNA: TGTGCCAGCAGCCAAGGGGCGGGAGTGCAGTACTTC. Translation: CASSQGAGVQYF.

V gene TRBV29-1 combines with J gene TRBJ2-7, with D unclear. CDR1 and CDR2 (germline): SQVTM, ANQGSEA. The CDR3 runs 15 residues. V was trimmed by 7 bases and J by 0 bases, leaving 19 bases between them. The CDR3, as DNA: TGCAGCGCTTTGAGTACGGAGAGGAGCTCCTACGAGCAGTACTTC. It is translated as CSALSTERSSYEQYF.

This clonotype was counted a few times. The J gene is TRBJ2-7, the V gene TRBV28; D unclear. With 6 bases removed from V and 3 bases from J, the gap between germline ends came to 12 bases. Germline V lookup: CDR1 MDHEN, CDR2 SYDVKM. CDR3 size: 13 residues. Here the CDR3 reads CASSRIPGYEQYV. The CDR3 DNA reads TGTGCCAGCAGCCGGATTCCAGGCTACGAGCAGTACGTC.

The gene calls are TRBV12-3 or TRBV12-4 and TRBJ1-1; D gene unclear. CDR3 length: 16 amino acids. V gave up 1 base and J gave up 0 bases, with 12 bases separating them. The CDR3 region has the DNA TGTGCCAGCAGTTTAGAAGGGATCGAAATGAACACTGAAGCTTTCTTT. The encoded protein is CASSLEGIEMNTEAFF.

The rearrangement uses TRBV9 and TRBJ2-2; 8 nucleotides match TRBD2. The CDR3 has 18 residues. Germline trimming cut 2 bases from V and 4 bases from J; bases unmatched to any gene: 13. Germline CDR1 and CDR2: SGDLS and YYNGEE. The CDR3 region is CASSVGRLAGWSTGELFF. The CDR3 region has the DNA TGTGCCAGCAGCGTCGGTAGGCTAGCGGGTTGGAGCACCGGGGAGCTGTTTTTT.

CDR3: CASSLWLAGGTEQYF. As DNA, the CDR3 is TGTGCCAGCAGTTTATGGCTAGCGGGAGGTACGGAGCAGTACTTC. The chain uses TRBV28 and TRBJ2-7; 11 nucleotides match TRBD2. The CDR3 length is 15 residues. Per the germline V gene, CDR1 is MDHEN and CDR2 is SYDVKM. V was clipped by 0 bases and J by 7 bases; unmatched bases: 5.

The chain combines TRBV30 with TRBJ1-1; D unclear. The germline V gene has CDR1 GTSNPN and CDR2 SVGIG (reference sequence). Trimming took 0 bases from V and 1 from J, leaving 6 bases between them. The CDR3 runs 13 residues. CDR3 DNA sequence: TGTGCCTGGAGTGTAATGGGGAACACTGAAGCTTTCTTT. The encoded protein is CAWSVMGNTEAFF.